The next 28 T cell receptor beta chains were all read from a single sample in a study of CD4+ T cells in melanoma. Clones were read by immunoSEQ multiplex PCR, and TCRdb kept only the in-frame ones, dropping some. The table shows some 150,000 clones, with 80% to 95% occurring only once. Receptors were obtained from a human donor with melanoma.

The rearrangement links TRBV6-4 to TRBJ1-1; D perhaps matches TRBD1 (6 bases). The V end was cut by 0 bases, the J end by 11 bases, with 13 bases between. The germline V gene has CDR1 MRHNA and CDR2 SNTAGT. This CDR3 contains 13 residues. CDR3 region: CASSDSTGQPAFF. CDR3 DNA sequence: TGTGCCAGCAGTGACTCCACCGGACAGCCGGCTTTCTTT.

The rearrangement uses TRBV13 and TRBJ2-7, with TRBD1 identical over 9 bases. With 5 bases clipped from V and 2 bases from J, the junction kept 13 bases outside the gene matches. This CDR3 is 17 amino acids long. CDR1 PRHDT and CDR2 FYEKMQ come from the germline V gene (reference sequence). This CDR3 is CASSLNRGGDRAYEQYF. Here the CDR3 DNA reads TGTGCCAGCAGCCTAAATAGGGGGGGGGACAGGGCCTACGAGCAGTACTTC.

The chain links TRBV19 to TRBJ2-3; 7 bases are shared with TRBD2. The junction had 12 bases not matched to a gene; V was cut back by 3 bases and J by 9 bases. This CDR3 region has 15 residues. Germline-derived CDR1 and CDR2 are LNHDA and SQIVND (reference sequence). This chain's CDR3 is CASSMGSGPRGTQYF. In nucleotides, the CDR3 is TGTGCCAGTAGTATGGGTAGCGGGCCCCGTGGGACGCAGTATTTT.

The chain carries TRBV27 and TRBJ1-5; D is unresolved. V was cut by 6 bases and J by 5 bases, with 11 bases left in between. Germline V gene sequence: CDR1 MNHEY, CDR2 SMNVEV (reference sequence). The CDR3 has 13 residues. CDR3 in amino acids: CASSDSFYQPQHF. The CDR3 coding sequence is TGTGCCAGCAGCGACTCGTTTTATCAGCCCCAGCATTTT.

A few counts support this clone. The chain couples TRBV6-1 to TRBJ1-6, with D maybe TRBD1 (5 bases). The CDR3 contains 14 residues. Trimming removed 10 bases at V and 5 bases at J, with 15 bases between. Germline V gene data show CDR1 as MNHNS and CDR2 as SASEGT. Here the CDR3 reads CATRMTANNSPLHF. The CDR3 region has the DNA TGTGCCACACGAATGACAGCCAATAATTCACCCCTCCACTTT.

The J gene is TRBJ1-4, the V gene TRBV5-8; D uncertain. The CDR3 is 14 residues long. Trimming removed 0 bases at V and 8 bases at J, with 11 bases between. The germline V gene encodes CDR1 SGHTS and CDR2 YDEGEE. The CDR3 is CASSLEGISEKLFF. The CDR3, as DNA: TGTGCCAGCAGCTTGGAAGGGATTTCGGAAAAACTGTTTTTT. The full variable domain, its missing parts supplied by reference TRBV5-8 and TRBJ1-4, is EAGVTQSPTHLIKTRGQQATLRCSPISGHTSVYWYQQALGLGLQFLLWYDEGEERNRGNFPPRFSGRQFPNYSSELNVNALELEDSALYLCASSLEGISEKLFFGSGTQLSVL.

This clone was detected a few times. The genes are TRBV30 and TRBJ2-7; 11 bases are a match to TRBD2. The CDR3 has 14 amino acids. Trimming at V came to 0 bases and at J to 4 bases, leaving 2 bases not matched to a gene. Germline CDR1 reads GTSNPN; CDR2 reads SVGIG (reference sequence). CDR3 sequence reads: CAWSVGTSGYEQYF. The CDR3 coding sequence is TGTGCCTGGAGTGTAGGGACTAGCGGTTACGAGCAGTACTTC. The variable domain in full, with the rest retrieved from reference TRBV30 and TRBJ2-7, is SQTIHQWPATLVQPVGSPLSLECTVEGTSNPNLYWYRQAAGRGLQLLFYSVGIGQISSEVPQNLSASRPQDRQFILSSKKLLLSDSGFYLCAWSVGTSGYEQYFGPGTRLTVT.

This chain joins TRBV7-6 and TRBJ2-7; no definite D call. The CDR3 loop spans 15 amino acids. Trimming shortened V by 1 base and J by 0 bases, and 10 bases separated the two germline ends. Germline lookup yields CDR1 SGHVS and CDR2 FNYEAQ. The CDR3 DNA reads TGTGCCAGCAGCTTAGGTCACAACCCCTCCTACGAGCAGTACTTC. Amino acid sequence: CASSLGHNPSYEQYF.

The V gene is TRBV19, the J gene TRBJ1-1; D call uncertain. CDR3 size: 11 residues. V lost 6 bases and J 0 bases, leaving 2 bases between the germline ends. The germline V gene encodes CDR1 LNHDA and CDR2 SQIVND (reference sequence). CDR3 sequence (DNA): TGTGCCAGTAGGCTGAACACTGAAGCTTTCTTT. Protein: CASRLNTEAFF. Using reference TRBV19 and TRBJ1-1 for the parts outside the CDR3, the full variable domain is DGGITQSPKYLFRKEGQNVTLSCEQNLNHDAMYWYRQDPGQGLRLIYYSQIVNDFQKGDIAEGYSVSREKKESFPLTVTSAQKNPTAFYLCASRLNTEAFFGQGTRLTVV.

The chain has TRBV9 and TRBJ2-1; weak D call: TRBD2 (5 bases). CDR1 and CDR2 from the germline V gene are SGDLS and YYNGEE. The CDR3 totals 14 residues. V shed 3 bases and J shed 4 bases, with 11 bases lying between them. CDR3 bases: TGTGCCAGCAGCGGAGGACTCAGGTACAATGAGCAGTTCTTC. Encoded protein: CASSGGLRYNEQFF.

The chain joins TRBV6-1 to TRBJ2-4; D not resolved. The CDR3 contains 14 residues. Trimming cost V 9 bases and J 0 bases, with 12 bases left between them. In germline, CDR1 is MNHNS, CDR2 SASEGT. In nucleotides, the CDR3 is TGTGCCAGGACGGAAGAACTAGCCAAAAACATTCAGTACTTC. Amino acids: CARTEELAKNIQYF.

The chain is built from TRBV7-8 and TRBJ1-5; D perhaps matches TRBD1 (5 bases). This CDR3 is 16 amino acids long. V was cut by 0 bases and J by 6 bases, with 15 bases left in between. Per the germline V gene, CDR1 is SGHVS and CDR2 is FQNEAQ. The CDR3 loop reads CASSLAASGLGQPQHF. CDR3 sequence (DNA): TGTGCCAGCAGCTTAGCGGCCTCGGGGCTCGGTCAGCCCCAGCATTTT.

The genes are TRBV7-9 and TRBJ2-1; tentative D call: TRBD2 (6 bases). CDR1 SEHNR and CDR2 FQNEAQ come from the germline V gene (reference sequence). V lost 10 bases and J lost 8, with 21 bases in between. The CDR3 has 14 residues. The CDR3 loop is CATRIAAPGHEQFF. The CDR3 DNA follows: TGTGCCACCCGGATAGCGGCGCCCGGCCATGAGCAGTTCTTC.

The CDR3 loop reads CASSPFRGGQTYEQYF. In DNA form, the CDR3 reads TGTGCCAGCTCACCGTTTCGAGGGGGCCAGACCTACGAGCAGTACTTC. The rearrangement joins TRBV18 to TRBJ2-7, with 7 bases identical to TRBD1. The CDR3 consists of 16 residues. Trimming at V came to 3 bases and at J to 2 bases, leaving 10 bases not matched to a gene. The germline CDR1 and CDR2 sequences are KGHSH and LQKENI.

The CDR3 coding sequence is TGTGCCAGACATGTAGTAATGAACACTGAAGCTTTCTTT. As protein: CARHVVMNTEAFF. The chain has TRBV2 and TRBJ1-1; D remains ambiguous. The V gene lost 9 bases and the J gene lost 0 bases, with 11 bases spanning the gap. This CDR3 contains 13 residues. Germline assignment: CDR1 SNHLY and CDR2 FYNNEI.

The chain uses TRBV18 and TRBJ2-2, with 7 nucleotides matching TRBD1. Germline-derived CDR1 and CDR2 are KGHSH and LQKENI. This CDR3 is built from 15 residues. Germline trimming cut 3 bases from V and 4 bases from J; bases unmatched to any gene: 5. The CDR3 DNA reads as TGTGCCAGCTCACCGAGGACAGGAACCACCGGGGAGCTGTTTTTT. Its protein product is CASSPRTGTTGELFF.

The V gene is TRBV6-6, the J gene TRBJ2-3, with D possibly matching TRBD1 (6 bases). The V gene's germline CDR1 is MNHNY and CDR2 SVGAGI (reference sequence). Trimming removed 5 bases at V and 6 bases at J, with 9 bases between. The CDR3 is made up of 12 amino acids. The DNA for the CDR3 is TGTGCCAGCAGTATCACAGGGGATACGCAGTATTTT. This gives the protein CASSITGDTQYF.

This clone was counted once. The chain has TRBV9 and TRBJ2-3; TRBD2 aligns across 8 bases. Germline V gene sequence: CDR1 SGDLS, CDR2 YYNGEE. The V and J ends lost 3 bases and 8 bases, in that order; junction bases with no gene match: 8. This CDR3 spans 14 amino acids. The CDR3 protein is CASSATGGRTTQYF. The CDR3 DNA follows: TGTGCCAGCAGCGCAACGGGGGGGCGTACTACGCAGTATTTT.

The chain recombines TRBV19 with TRBJ1-2; the D is unclear. Germline-derived CDR1 and CDR2 are LNHDA and SQIVND (reference sequence). Trimming left V 3 bases short and J 4 bases short, with 9 bases between. This CDR3 spans 13 amino acids. Here the CDR3 DNA reads TGTGCCAGTAGTATCGACGGAACCTATGGCTACACCTTC. It specifies CASSIDGTYGYTF. Full variable domain (remainder filled in from reference TRBV19 and TRBJ1-2): DGGITQSPKYLFRKEGQNVTLSCEQNLNHDAMYWYRQDPGQGLRLIYYSQIVNDFQKGDIAEGYSVSREKKESFPLTVTSAQKNPTAFYLCASSIDGTYGYTFGSGTRLTVV.

The chain uses TRBV6-5 and TRBJ1-1; D gene unclear. This CDR3 contains 13 residues. Trimming cost V 6 bases and J 6 bases, with 14 bases left between them. Germline loops: CDR1 MNHEY, CDR2 SVGAGI. CDR3 in DNA: TGTGCCAGCAGACGAGGGTCTCCGCCTGAAGCTTTCTTT. Residues: CASRRGSPPEAFF.

The chain links TRBV5-8 to TRBJ1-1; D ambiguous. CDR3 size: 15 residues. Trimming stripped 0 bases from V and 3 bases from J, with 12 bases between. The germline gives CDR1 SGHTS, CDR2 YDEGEE. DNA for the CDR3: TGTGCCAGCAGCTTGGTGGCCACAGTAGACACTGAAGCTTTCTTT. Encoded protein: CASSLVATVDTEAFF.

The chain uses TRBV5-1 and TRBJ1-2; TRBD1 agrees at 7 bases. CDR1 and CDR2 (germline): SGHRS, YFSETQ. The V segment lost 6 bases and the J segment 4 bases; nucleotides outside the gene matches: 9. This CDR3 has 14 amino acids. CDR3 region: CASNPAGTAYGYTF. CDR3 bases: TGCGCCAGCAACCCGGCCGGGACAGCCTATGGCTACACCTTC.

The chain combines TRBV7-3 with TRBJ2-2; 8 bases line up with TRBD2. Germline trimming cut 5 bases from V and 3 bases from J; bases unmatched to any gene: 8. The CDR3 contains 16 residues. The germline gives CDR1 SGHTA, CDR2 FQGTGA. The CDR3 DNA reads as TGTGCCAGCAGCCCGAAACGGCGGGGGGACACCGGGGAGCTGTTTTTT. Its translation is CASSPKRRGDTGELFF.

The rearrangement links TRBV6-1 to TRBJ1-6; D is uncertain. Germline V gives CDR1 MNHNS, CDR2 SASEGT. The CDR3 contains 12 residues. Between the trimmed V and J ends, which lost 5 bases and 7 bases, there was a span of 6 bases. CDR3 sequence reads: CASSSQNSPLHF. CDR3 nucleotides: TGTGCCAGCAGTTCACAGAATTCACCCCTCCACTTT.

The V and J genes are TRBV30 and TRBJ2-2; D unresolved. In germline, CDR1 is GTSNPN, CDR2 SVGIG (reference sequence). CDR3 length: 12 residues. The V end lost 1 base, the J end lost 0 bases, and 0 bases lay between the germline ends. The CDR3 DNA reads as TGTGCCTGGAGTGCGAACACCGGGGAGCTGTTTTTT. It translates to CAWSANTGELFF. The variable domain in full, with the rest retrieved from reference TRBV30 and TRBJ2-2, is SQTIHQWPATLVQPVGSPLSLECTVEGTSNPNLYWYRQAAGRGLQLLFYSVGIGQISSEVPQNLSASRPQDRQFILSSKKLLLSDSGFYLCAWSANTGELFFGEGSRLTVL.

This chain links TRBV6-5 with TRBJ2-7, with D perhaps matching TRBD1 (7 bases). This CDR3 is 15 amino acids long. The germline V and J ends were trimmed by 2 bases and 7 bases, with 18 bases remaining between them. The germline V gene has CDR1 MNHEY and CDR2 SVGAGI. The CDR3 loop reads CASSYGGTAHWEQYF. CDR3 DNA sequence: TGTGCCAGCAGTTACGGGGGGACAGCCCATTGGGAGCAGTACTTC.

The chain joins TRBV2 to TRBJ1-5; D may be TRBD1 (5 bases). This CDR3 has 15 residues. The V end was cut by 7 bases, the J end by 7 bases, with 20 bases between. Germline V gives CDR1 SNHLY, CDR2 FYNNEI. The CDR3 nucleotides are TGTGCCAGCAATAAAGGGTCCACAGGCGGACAGCCCCAGCATTTT. Amino acid sequence: CASNKGSTGGQPQHF.

The rearrangement joins TRBV20-1 to TRBJ1-2; no firm D call. The germline CDR1 and CDR2 sequences are DFQATT and SNEGSKA (reference sequence). This CDR3 spans 11 amino acids. V dropped 0 bases and J dropped 8 bases, with 7 bases sitting between them. The CDR3 sequence is CSARDIRGYTF. In DNA, the CDR3 is TGCAGTGCTAGAGACATACGCGGCTACACCTTC.